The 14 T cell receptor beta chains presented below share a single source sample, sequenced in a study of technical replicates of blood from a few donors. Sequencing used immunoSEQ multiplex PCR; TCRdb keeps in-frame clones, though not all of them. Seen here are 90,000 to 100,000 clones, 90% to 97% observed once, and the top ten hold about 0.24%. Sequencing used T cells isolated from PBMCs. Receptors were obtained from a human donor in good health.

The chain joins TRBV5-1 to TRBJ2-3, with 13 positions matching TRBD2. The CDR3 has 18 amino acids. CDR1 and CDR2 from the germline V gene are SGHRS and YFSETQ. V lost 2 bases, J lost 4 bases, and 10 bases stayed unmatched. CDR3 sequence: CASSFGLAGAKRSDTQYF. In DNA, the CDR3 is TGCGCCAGCAGCTTTGGACTAGCGGGAGCGAAAAGATCAGATACGCAGTATTTT.

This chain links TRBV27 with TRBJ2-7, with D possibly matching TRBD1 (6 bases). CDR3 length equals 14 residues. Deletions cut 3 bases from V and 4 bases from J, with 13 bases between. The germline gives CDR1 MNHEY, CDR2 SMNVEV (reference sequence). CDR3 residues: CASSFRGNPYEQYF. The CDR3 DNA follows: TGTGCCAGCAGTTTCAGGGGCAACCCATACGAGCAGTACTTC.

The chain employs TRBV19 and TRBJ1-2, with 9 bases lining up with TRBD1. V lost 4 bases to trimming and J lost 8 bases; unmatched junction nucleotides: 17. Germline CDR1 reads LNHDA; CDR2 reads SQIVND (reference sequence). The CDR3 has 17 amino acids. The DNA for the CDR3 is TGTGCCAGTAGTAAGGACAGGGGCATCTTCCCCCTATCGGGCTACACCTTC. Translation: CASSKDRGIFPLSGYTF.

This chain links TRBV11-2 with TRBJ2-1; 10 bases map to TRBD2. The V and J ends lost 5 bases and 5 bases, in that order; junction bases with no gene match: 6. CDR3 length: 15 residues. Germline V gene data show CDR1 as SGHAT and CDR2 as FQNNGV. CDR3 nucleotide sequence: TGTGCCAGCAGCCGAAGCGGGGGGGTAGACAATGAGCAGTTCTTC. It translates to CASSRSGGVDNEQFF.

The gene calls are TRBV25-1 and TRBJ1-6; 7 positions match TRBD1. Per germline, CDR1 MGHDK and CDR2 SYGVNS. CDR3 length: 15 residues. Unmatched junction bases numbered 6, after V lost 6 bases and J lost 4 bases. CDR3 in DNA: TGTGCCAGCAGGACAGGGATCGCATATAATTCACCCCTCCACTTT. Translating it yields CASRTGIAYNSPLHF.

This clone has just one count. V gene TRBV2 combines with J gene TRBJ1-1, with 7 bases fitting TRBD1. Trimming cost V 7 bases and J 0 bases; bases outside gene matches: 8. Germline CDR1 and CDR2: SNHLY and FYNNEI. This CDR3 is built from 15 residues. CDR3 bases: TGTGCCAGCAAGTCCATGACAGGGATGAACACTGAAGCTTTCTTT. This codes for CASKSMTGMNTEAFF.

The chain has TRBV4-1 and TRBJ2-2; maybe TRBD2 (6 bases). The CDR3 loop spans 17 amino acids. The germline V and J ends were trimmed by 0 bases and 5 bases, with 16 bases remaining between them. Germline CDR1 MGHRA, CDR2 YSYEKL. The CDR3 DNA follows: TGCGCCAGCAGCCAAGATCGGGAGCGGTTGGGGACCGGGGAGCTGTTTTTT. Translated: CASSQDRERLGTGELFF.

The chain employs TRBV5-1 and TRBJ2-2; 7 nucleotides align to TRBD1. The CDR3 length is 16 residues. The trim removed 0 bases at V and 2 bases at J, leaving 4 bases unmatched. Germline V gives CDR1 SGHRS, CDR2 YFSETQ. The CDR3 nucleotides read TGCGCCAGCAGCTTGGTAGGGACAGATAACACCGGGGAGCTGTTTTTT. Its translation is CASSLVGTDNTGELFF.

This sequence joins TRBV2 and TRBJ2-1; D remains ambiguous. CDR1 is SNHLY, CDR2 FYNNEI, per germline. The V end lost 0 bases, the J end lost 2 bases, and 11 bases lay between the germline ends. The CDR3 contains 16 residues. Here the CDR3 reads CASSEALSSAYNEQFF. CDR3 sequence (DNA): TGTGCCAGCAGTGAAGCGTTATCTTCGGCCTACAATGAGCAGTTCTTC.

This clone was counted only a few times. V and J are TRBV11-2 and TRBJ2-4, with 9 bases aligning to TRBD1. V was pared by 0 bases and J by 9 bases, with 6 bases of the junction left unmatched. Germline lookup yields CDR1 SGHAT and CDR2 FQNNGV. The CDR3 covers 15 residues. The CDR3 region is CASSLDGDRVRIQYF. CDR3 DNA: TGTGCCAGCAGCTTAGACGGGGACAGGGTCCGCATTCAGTACTTC.

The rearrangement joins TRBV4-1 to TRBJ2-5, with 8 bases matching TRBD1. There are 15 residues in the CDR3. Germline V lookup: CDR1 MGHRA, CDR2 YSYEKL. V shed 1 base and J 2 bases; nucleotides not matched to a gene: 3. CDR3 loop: CASSQAGTGQETQYF. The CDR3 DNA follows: TGCGCCAGCAGCCAAGCCGGGACAGGTCAAGAGACCCAGTACTTC.

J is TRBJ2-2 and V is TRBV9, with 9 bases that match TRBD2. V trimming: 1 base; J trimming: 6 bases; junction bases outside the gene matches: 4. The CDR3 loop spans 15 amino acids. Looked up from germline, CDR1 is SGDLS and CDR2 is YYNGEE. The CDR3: CASSVSGRSAGELFF. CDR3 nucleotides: TGTGCCAGCAGCGTAAGCGGGAGGTCCGCCGGGGAGCTGTTTTTT.

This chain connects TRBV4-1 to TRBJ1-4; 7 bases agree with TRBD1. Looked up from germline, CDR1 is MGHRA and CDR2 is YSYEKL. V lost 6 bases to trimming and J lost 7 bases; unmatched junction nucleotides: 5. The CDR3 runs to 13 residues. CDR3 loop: CASRRGQGEKLFF. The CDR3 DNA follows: TGCGCCAGCAGGAGGGGGCAGGGTGAAAAACTGTTTTTT.

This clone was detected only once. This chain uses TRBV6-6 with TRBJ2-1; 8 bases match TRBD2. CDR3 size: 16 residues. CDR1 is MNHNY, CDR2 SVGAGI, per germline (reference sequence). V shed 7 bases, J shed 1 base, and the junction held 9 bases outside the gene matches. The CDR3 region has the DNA TGTGCCAGCACCAGAAGCGGGAGTGAATCCTACAATGAGCAGTTCTTC. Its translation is CASTRSGSESYNEQFF.